This entry is about one T cell receptor beta chain. The source of the sample is a study of T cells in tumors after PD-1 blockade. Study-wide context: A subset received ongoing vismodegib 150 mg daily alongside anti-PD-1 therapy.

Profiling relied on immunoSEQ multiplex PCR, and the TCRdb table lists in-frame clones only, not all of them. This table has about 63,000 clones, approximately 74% appearing once. This CDR3 contains 16 residues. The V gene's germline CDR1 is MNHEY and CDR2 SVGAGI. Trimming stripped 0 bases from V and 1 base from J, with 12 bases between. J is TRBJ1-1 and V is TRBV6-5, with unresolved D. This TCR was sampled from a human donor with basal cell carcinoma. Specimen: PBMCs, collected after anti-PD-1 treatment. The CDR3 nucleotides read TGTGCCAGCAGTTACTCGATGGCTACCGGGAACACTGAAGCTTTCTTT. As protein: CASSYSMATGNTEAFF.